A selection of T cell receptor beta chains follows, all from one sample in a study of T-cell reconstitution after alpha-beta-depleted transplantation in children. TCRdb ran MiXCR on the PCR reads and lists one entry per CDR3 protein. The data contain hundreds of thousands of distinct CDR3 sequences, 10% to 15% of them singletons. The sample consisted of PBMCs, mostly from graft donor cells, taken 360 days after TCRalphabeta/CD19-depleted stem cell transplant. Every receptor here comes from a male patient aged 5 to 17 who had a stem cell transplant for acute myeloid leukemia, so the T cells may come from the graft donor. Each CDR3 is given with its conserved first and last residue. D genes are given only for firm matches. Clone size appears in some rows only: once, few, many, or a class for an expanded clone.

>.|TRBV28|.|TRBJ2-3
CASRGGKPRTDTQYF
TGTGCCAGCCGGGGCGGCAAGCCCCGCACAGATACGCAGTATTTT
>.|TRBV30|.|TRBJ2-1
CAWIGEFSYNEQFF
TGTGCCTGGATTGGGGAGTTCTCCTACAATGAGCAGTTCTTC
>TRBD2|TRBV3-1|.|TRBJ2-1
CASSRLASYNEQFF
TGTGCCAGCAGCCGACTAGCGTCCTACAATGAGCAGTTCTTC
>.|TRBV6-1|many|TRBJ1-6
CASRQSSYNSPLHF
TGTGCCAGCAGACAGAGCTCCTATAATTCACCCCTCCACTTT
>.|TRBV29-1|.|TRBJ2-7
CSVGWVLTGNEQYF
TGCAGCGTTGGATGGGTGCTCACAGGGAACGAGCAGTACTTC
>.|TRBV7-9|few|TRBJ2-7
CASSFGVGERNEQYF
TGTGCCAGCAGCTTCGGTGTTGGGGAACGGAACGAGCAGTACTTC
>.|TRBV28|.|TRBJ2-1
CASSLYPGNSYNEQFF
TGTGCCAGCAGTTTATATCCAGGGAACTCCTACAATGAGCAGTTCTTC
>.|TRBV20-1|once|TRBJ2-7
CSANGASRHEQYF
TGCAGTGCTAACGGAGCTAGCCGCCACGAGCAGTACTTC
>TRBD2|TRBV11-2|few|TRBJ2-3
CASSLGTYPGGGADTQYF
TGTGCCAGCAGCTTAGGGACATACCCGGGAGGAGGGGCAGATACGCAGTATTTT
>.|TRBV18|.|TRBJ2-7
CASSLDLTYPYEQYF
TGTGCCAGCTCGCTCGACCTTACATACCCCTACGAGCAGTACTTC
>.|TRBV20-1|few|TRBJ2-1
CSAVKQVDEQFF
TGCAGTGCAGTAAAACAGGTAGATGAGCAGTTCTTC
>.|TRBV7-3|.|TRBJ2-2
CASTRGQNTGELFF
TGTGCCAGCACGCGGGGGCAGAACACCGGGGAGCTGTTTTTT
>TRBD1|TRBV18|many|TRBJ2-5
CASSPDATGGRHVTQYF
TGTGCCAGCTCACCAGATGCTACAGGGGGCCGGCACGTGACCCAGTACTTC
>TRBD2|TRBV27|few|TRBJ2-7
CASGSSGSPYEQYF
TGTGCCAGCGGATCTAGCGGGAGCCCCTACGAGCAGTACTTC
>.|TRBV14|many|TRBJ2-5
CASSQQRPSQETQYF
TGTGCCAGCAGCCAACAAAGACCGTCTCAAGAGACCCAGTACTTC
>TRBD1|TRBV11-2|.|TRBJ2-3
CASSFTGGGITDTQYF
TGTGCCAGCAGCTTTACAGGGGGCGGGATCACAGATACGCAGTATTTT
>.|TRBV19|.|TRBJ2-5
CASSISPGETQYF
TGTGCCAGTAGTATCTCCCCTGGGGAGACCCAGTACTTC
>.|TRBV20-1|few|TRBJ2-5
CSASPTFLQETQYF
TGCAGTGCTAGTCCCACGTTCCTCCAAGAGACCCAGTACTTC
>.|TRBV28|.|TRBJ2-5
CASSGTPWGAGETQYF
TGTGCCAGCAGTGGGACCCCATGGGGGGCTGGGGAGACCCAGTACTTC
>.|TRBV28|few|TRBJ2-6
CASGAPSGANVLTF
TGTGCCAGCGGGGCCCCCTCTGGGGCCAACGTCCTGACTTTC
>TRBD1|TRBV5-1|.|TRBJ2-3
CASSLAGTAIPSTDTQYF
TGCGCCAGCAGCTTGGCCGGGACAGCTATCCCAAGCACAGATACGCAGTATTTT
>TRBD1|TRBV7-2|few|TRBJ2-3
CASSKGQGVYADTQYF
TGTGCCAGCAGCAAAGGACAGGGGGTTTACGCAGATACGCAGTATTTT
>TRBD2|TRBV15|.|TRBJ2-7
CATSRPGGYEQYF
TGTGCCACCAGCAGACCCGGGGGGTACGAGCAGTACTTC
>TRBD2|TRBV10-3|few|TRBJ2-3
CAISESTSGSISDTQYF
TGTGCCATCAGTGAGTCGACTAGCGGGAGTATATCAGATACGCAGTATTTT
>.|TRBV4-3|few|TRBJ2-2
CASSRHGELFF
TGCGCCAGCAGTCGACACGGGGAGCTGTTTTTT
>TRBD2|TRBV12-3/TRBV12-4|few|TRBJ2-1
CASSYRLADHSYNEQFF
TGTGCCAGCAGTTACAGACTAGCGGACCACTCCTACAATGAGCAGTTCTTC
>TRBD1|TRBV7-7|.|TRBJ2-1
CASSAGQGGLGVYNEQFF
TGTGCTAGCAGCGCGGGACAGGGTGGACTCGGGGTCTACAATGAGCAGTTCTTC
>TRBD2|TRBV7-3|.|TRBJ2-1
CASSPPGGRFNEQFF
TGTGCCAGCAGCCCCCCGGGCGGGAGGTTTAATGAGCAGTTCTTC
>TRBD2|TRBV7-9|few|TRBJ2-5
CASSSYSGRKETQYF
TGTGCCAGCAGCTCTTATAGCGGGAGGAAAGAGACCCAGTACTTC
>.|TRBV2|.|TRBJ2-5
CASSVLQGPPLSDF
TGTGCCAGCAGTGTGTTACAGGGCCCACCCTTATCCGACTTC
>.|TRBV12-3/TRBV12-4|few|TRBJ1-5
CASSKAESANQPQHF
TGTGCCAGCAGTAAGGCCGAATCGGCGAATCAGCCCCAGCATTTT
>.|TRBV10-3|few|TRBJ2-1
CAILRERNEQFF
TGTGCCATCCTTAGGGAGCGAAATGAGCAGTTCTTC
>.|TRBV20-1|.|TRBJ2-6
CSARDWRVWSGANVLTF
TGCAGTGCTAGAGATTGGCGGGTGTGGTCTGGGGCCAACGTCCTGACTTTC
>TRBD1|TRBV12-3/TRBV12-4|few|TRBJ2-3
CASTMDRPFTDTQYF
TGTGCCAGCACCATGGACAGGCCCTTCACAGATACGCAGTATTTT
>.|TRBV6-1|.|TRBJ2-7
CASSRPLPYEQYF
TGTGCCAGCAGTCGACCCCTTCCCTACGAGCAGTACTTC
>.|TRBV12-3/TRBV12-4|many|TRBJ2-3
CASVKGLTTDTQYF
TGTGCCAGCGTCAAAGGACTTACCACAGATACGCAGTATTTT
>.|TRBV10-3|.|TRBJ2-1
CAIGPGNEQFF
TGTGCCATCGGTCCGGGGAATGAGCAGTTCTTC
>TRBD2|TRBV27|many|TRBJ2-2
CASSVTSGRGSTGELFF
TGTGCCAGCAGTGTGACTAGCGGGAGGGGGAGCACCGGGGAGCTGTTTTTT
>.|TRBV28|many|TRBJ2-4
CASSFGLAKNIQYF
TGTGCCAGCAGTTTCGGGCTAGCGAAAAACATTCAGTACTTC
>.|TRBV14|few|TRBJ2-2
CASSWTANTGELFF
TGTGCCAGCAGCTGGACAGCGAACACCGGGGAGCTGTTTTTT
>.|TRBV3-1|.|TRBJ2-3
CATTPEGSPIPADTQYF
TGTGCCACCACCCCAGAGGGTAGCCCGATACCCGCAGATACGCAGTATTTT
>.|TRBV6-2/TRBV6-3|few|TRBJ2-4
CASSEGLLAKNIQYF
TGTGCCAGCTCTGAAGGACTACTAGCCAAAAACATTCAGTACTTC
>.|TRBV5-1|many|TRBJ2-5
CASSLSFQETQYF
TGCGCCAGCAGCTTGTCGTTCCAAGAGACCCAGTACTTC
>TRBD1|TRBV7-2|many|TRBJ2-5
CASSLLDREFQETQYF
TGTGCCAGCAGCTTACTGGACAGGGAGTTCCAAGAGACCCAGTACTTC
>TRBD1|TRBV28|few|TRBJ2-1
CASTLGTGELNEQFF
TGTGCCAGCACCCTCGGGACAGGGGAATTAAATGAGCAGTTCTTC